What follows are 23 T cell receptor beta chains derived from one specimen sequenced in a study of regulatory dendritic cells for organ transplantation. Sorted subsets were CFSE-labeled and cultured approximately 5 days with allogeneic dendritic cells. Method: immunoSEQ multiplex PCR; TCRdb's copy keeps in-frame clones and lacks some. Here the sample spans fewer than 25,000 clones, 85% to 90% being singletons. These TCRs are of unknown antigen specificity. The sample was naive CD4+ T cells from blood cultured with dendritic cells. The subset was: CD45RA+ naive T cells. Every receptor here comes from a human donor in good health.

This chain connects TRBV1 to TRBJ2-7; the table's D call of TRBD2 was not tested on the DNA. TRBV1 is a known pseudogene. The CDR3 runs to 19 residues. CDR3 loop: CTSSQDPCVMGGRGDEQYF. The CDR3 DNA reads TGCACCAGCAGCCAAGATCCTTGCGTTATGGGCGGGAGAGGCGACGAGCAGTACTTC.

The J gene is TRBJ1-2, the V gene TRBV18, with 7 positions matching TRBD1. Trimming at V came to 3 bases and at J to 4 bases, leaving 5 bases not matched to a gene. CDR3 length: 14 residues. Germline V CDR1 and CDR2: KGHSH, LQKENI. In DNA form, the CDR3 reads TGTGCCAGCTCACCGGGACAGAAAAGCTATGGCTACACCTTC. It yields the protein CASSPGQKSYGYTF.

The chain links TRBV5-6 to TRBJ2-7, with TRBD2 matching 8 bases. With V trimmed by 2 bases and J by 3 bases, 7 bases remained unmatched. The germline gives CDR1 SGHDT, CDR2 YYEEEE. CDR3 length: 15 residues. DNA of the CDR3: TGTGCCAGCAGCTTAATAGCGGGGAGAGTCTACGAGCAGTACTTC. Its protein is CASSLIAGRVYEQYF.

CDR3 coding DNA: TGTGCCAGCAGCCGCCTAGGGGGTAGCTATGGCTACACCTTC. Translating gives CASSRLGGSYGYTF. The chain recombines TRBV7-2 with TRBJ1-2; perhaps TRBD1 as D (6 bases). The V gene lost 5 bases and the J gene lost 4 bases, with 14 bases spanning the gap. The germline V gene has CDR1 SGHTA and CDR2 FQGNSA. The CDR3 spans 14 residues.

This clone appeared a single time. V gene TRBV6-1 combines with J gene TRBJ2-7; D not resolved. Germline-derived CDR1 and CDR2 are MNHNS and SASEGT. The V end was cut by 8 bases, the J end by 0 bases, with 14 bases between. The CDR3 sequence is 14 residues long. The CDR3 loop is CASGTFKSSYEQYF. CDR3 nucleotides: TGTGCCAGCGGTACCTTCAAAAGCTCCTACGAGCAGTACTTC.

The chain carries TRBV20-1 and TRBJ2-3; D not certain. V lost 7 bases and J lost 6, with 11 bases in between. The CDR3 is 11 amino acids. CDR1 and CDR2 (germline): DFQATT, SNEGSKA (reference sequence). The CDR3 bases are TGCAGTGGCTTCCCTCAGGATACGCAGTATTTT. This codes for CSGFPQDTQYF.

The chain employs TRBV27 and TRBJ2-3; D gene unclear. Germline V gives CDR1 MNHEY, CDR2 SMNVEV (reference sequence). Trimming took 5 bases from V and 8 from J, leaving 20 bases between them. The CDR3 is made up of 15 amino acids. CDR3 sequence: CASSVGKPPFGTQYF. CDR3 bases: TGTGCCAGCAGTGTGGGCAAACCCCCCTTTGGTACGCAGTATTTT.

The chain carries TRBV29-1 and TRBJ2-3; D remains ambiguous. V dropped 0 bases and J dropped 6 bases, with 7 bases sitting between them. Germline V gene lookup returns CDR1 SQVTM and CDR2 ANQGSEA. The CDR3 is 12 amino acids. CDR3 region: CSVEDQGDTQYF. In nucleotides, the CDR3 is TGCAGCGTTGAAGATCAAGGCGATACGCAGTATTTT.

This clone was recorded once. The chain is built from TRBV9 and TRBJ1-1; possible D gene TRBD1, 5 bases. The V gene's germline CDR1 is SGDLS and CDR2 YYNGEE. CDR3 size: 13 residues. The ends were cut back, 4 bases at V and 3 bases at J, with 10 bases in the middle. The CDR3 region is CASSRGGDTEAFF. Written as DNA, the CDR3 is TGTGCCAGCAGCCGGGGAGGGGACACTGAAGCTTTCTTT. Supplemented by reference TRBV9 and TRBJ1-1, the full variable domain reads DSGVTQTPKHLITATGQRVTLRCSPRSGDLSVYWYQQSLDQGLQFLIQYYNGEERAKGNILERFSAQQFPDLHSELNLSSLELGDSALYFCASSRGGDTEAFFGQGTRLTVV.

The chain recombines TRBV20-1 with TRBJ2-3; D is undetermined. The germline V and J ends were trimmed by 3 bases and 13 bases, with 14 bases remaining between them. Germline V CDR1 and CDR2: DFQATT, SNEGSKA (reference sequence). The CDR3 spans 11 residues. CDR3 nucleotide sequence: TGCAGTGCTAGGTTACTATTTGGGGAGTATTTT. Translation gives CSARLLFGEYF.

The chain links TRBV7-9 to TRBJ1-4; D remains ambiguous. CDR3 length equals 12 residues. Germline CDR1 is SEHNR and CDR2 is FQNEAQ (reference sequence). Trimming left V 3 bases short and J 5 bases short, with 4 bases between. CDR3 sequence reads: CASSFVNEKLFF. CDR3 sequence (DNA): TGTGCCAGCAGCTTTGTGAATGAAAAACTGTTTTTT.

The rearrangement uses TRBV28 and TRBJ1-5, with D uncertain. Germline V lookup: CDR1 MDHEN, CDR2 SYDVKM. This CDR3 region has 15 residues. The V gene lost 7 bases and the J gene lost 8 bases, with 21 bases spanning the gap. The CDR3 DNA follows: TGTGCCAGCAAACACCGAACGGGAGGCCCCAAGCCCCAGCATTTT. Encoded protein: CASKHRTGGPKPQHF.

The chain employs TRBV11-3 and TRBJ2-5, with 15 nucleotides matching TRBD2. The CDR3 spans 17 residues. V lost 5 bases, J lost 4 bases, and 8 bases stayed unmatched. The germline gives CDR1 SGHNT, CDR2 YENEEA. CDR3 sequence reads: CASSRGLAGGYSETQYF. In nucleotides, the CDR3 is TGTGCCAGCAGCCGGGGACTAGCGGGAGGATACTCAGAGACCCAGTACTTC.

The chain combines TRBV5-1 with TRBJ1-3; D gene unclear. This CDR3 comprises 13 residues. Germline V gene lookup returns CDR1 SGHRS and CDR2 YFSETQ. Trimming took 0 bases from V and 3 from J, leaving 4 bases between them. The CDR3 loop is CASSLGVGNTIYF. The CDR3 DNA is TGCGCCAGCAGCTTGGGAGTTGGAAACACCATATATTTT.

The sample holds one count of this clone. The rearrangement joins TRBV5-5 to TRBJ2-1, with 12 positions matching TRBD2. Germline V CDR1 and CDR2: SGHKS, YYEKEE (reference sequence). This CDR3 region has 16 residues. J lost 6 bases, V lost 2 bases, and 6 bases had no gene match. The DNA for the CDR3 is TGTGCCAGCAGCTTCAGCCTAGCGGGAGGGCCCAATGAGCAGTTCTTC. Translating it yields CASSFSLAGGPNEQFF.

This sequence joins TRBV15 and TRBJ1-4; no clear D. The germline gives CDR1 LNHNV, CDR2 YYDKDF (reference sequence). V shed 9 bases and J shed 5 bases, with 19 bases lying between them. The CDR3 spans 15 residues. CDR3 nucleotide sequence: TGTGCCACTGGACGGTCCCCAGTACTAAATGAAAAACTGTTTTTT. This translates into CATGRSPVLNEKLFF. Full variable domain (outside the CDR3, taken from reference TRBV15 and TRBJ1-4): DAMVIQNPRYQVTQFGKPVTLSCSQTLNHNVMYWYQQKSSQAPKLLFHYYDKDFNNEADTPDNFQSRRPNTSFCFLDIRSPGLGDTAMYLCATGRSPVLNEKLFFGSGTQLSVL.

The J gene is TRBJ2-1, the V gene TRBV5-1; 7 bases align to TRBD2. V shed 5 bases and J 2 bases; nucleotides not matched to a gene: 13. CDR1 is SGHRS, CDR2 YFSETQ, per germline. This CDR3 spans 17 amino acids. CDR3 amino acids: CASSSGLAGEPYNEQFF. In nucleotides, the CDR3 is TGCGCCAGCAGTTCCGGTCTGGCGGGGGAACCCTACAATGAGCAGTTCTTC.

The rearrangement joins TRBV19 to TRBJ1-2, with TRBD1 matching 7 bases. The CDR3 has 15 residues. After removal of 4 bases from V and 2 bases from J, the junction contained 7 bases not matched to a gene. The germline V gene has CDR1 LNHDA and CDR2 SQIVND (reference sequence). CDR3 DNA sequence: TGTGCCAGTAGTACAGACAGGGTTTCGAACTATGGCTACACCTTC. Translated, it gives CASSTDRVSNYGYTF.

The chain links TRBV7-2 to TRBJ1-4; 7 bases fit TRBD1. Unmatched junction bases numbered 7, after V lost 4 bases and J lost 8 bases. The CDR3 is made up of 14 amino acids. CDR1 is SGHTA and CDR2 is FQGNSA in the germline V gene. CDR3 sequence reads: CASSWTGEREKLFF. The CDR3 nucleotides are TGTGCCAGCAGCTGGACAGGCGAGAGGGAAAAACTGTTTTTT.

The CDR3 sequence is CASSLGILKNTGELFF. The CDR3 nucleotides read TGTGCCAGCAGTCTAGGGATATTAAAGAACACCGGGGAGCTGTTTTTT. V and J are TRBV9 and TRBJ2-2; D remains ambiguous. CDR1 and CDR2 from the germline V gene are SGDLS and YYNGEE. CDR3 length: 16 amino acids. The ends were cut back, 5 bases at V and 1 base at J, with 15 bases in the middle.

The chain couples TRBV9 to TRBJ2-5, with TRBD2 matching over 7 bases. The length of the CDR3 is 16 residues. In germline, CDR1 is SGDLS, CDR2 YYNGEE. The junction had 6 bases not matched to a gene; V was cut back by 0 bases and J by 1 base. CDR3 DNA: TGTGCCAGCAGCGTAGGGGGCGGGAGTTCCCAAGAGACCCAGTACTTC. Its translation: CASSVGGGSSQETQYF.

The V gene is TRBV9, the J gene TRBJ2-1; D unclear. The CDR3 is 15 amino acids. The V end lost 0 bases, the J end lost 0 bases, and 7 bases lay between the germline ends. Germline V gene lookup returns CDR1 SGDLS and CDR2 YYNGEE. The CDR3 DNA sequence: TGTGCCAGCAGCGTAGCTTCGGTCTCCTACAATGAGCAGTTCTTC. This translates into CASSVASVSYNEQFF. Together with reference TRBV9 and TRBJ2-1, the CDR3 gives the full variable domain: DSGVTQTPKHLITATGQRVTLRCSPRSGDLSVYWYQQSLDQGLQFLIQYYNGEERAKGNILERFSAQQFPDLHSELNLSSLELGDSALYFCASSVASVSYNEQFFGPGTRLTVL.

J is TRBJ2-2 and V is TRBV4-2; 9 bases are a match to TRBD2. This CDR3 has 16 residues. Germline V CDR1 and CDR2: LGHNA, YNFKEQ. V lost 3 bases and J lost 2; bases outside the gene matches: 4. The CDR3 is CASSQVAGVNTGELFF. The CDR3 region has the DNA TGTGCCAGCAGCCAGGTAGCGGGGGTAAACACCGGGGAGCTGTTTTTT.